A selection of T cell receptor beta chains follows, all from one sample in a study of tumor-infiltrating lymphocytes in primary liver carcinoma. TCRdb independently ran MiXCR on the multiplex PCR reads; one entry per CDR3 protein. The sample holds almost 55,000 distinct CDR3 sequences, about 70% seen once. The sequenced sample consisted of liver tumor tissue from sampling region 2. These receptors were obtained from a man aged 35 to 55 with primary liver carcinoma and hepatitis B virus infection. CDR3s include the opening cysteine and the closing phenylalanine or tryptophan. The D gene is left open where the match is weak. Clone size appears in some rows only: once, few, many, or a class for an expanded clone.

d_call	v_call	clone_size	j_call	cdr3_nt	cdr3_aa
TRBD2	TRBV6-6	NA	TRBJ2-7	TGCGCCAGCAGTTACTCGACTCTAGCGGGAGCCTACGAGCAGTACTTC	CASSYSTLAGAYEQYF
NA	TRBV11-2	many	TRBJ2-3	NA	CASSFASGIQDTRYF
NA	TRBV11-2	NA	TRBJ2-1	TGTGCCAGCAGCCGAAGCGGATCTGACAATGAGCAGTTCTTC	CASSRSGSDNEQFF
NA	TRBV29-1	NA	TRBJ1-2	TGCAATGTTGCGGCAGGGAGAGGGTATGGCTACACCTTC	CNVAAGRGYGYTF
NA	TRBV4-1	NA	TRBJ1-1	TGCGCCAGCAGCCTAGTGCTAATAGGGGAAATGGAAGCTTTCTTC	CASSLVLIGEMEAFF
NA	TRBV10-3	NA	TRBJ1-1	TGTGCCATCGGTCCAGGGGTCTATCGGAACACTGAAGCTTTCTTT	CAIGPGVYRNTEAFF
TRBD2	TRBV6-5	NA	TRBJ2-1	TGTGTCGGCAGTTACTCGTCTAGCGGCAATGAGCAGTTCTTC	CVGSYSSSGNEQFF
TRBD1	TRBV29-1	many	TRBJ2-7	TGCAGCGTTGGGACAGGTTCACGGCAGTACTTC	CSVGTGSRQYF
NA	TRBV4-1	NA	TRBJ1-1	TGCGCCAGCAGCCAACTCACTGGGTGTGACACTGTAGCTTTCTTT	CASSQLTGCDTVAFF
TRBD2	TRBV4-1	NA	TRBJ2-3	TGCGCCAGCAGCCATATAGCGGGAGTAGAAAGAGATACGCAGTATTTT	CASSHIAGVERDTQYF
NA	TRBV7-3	NA	TRBJ2-1	TGTGCCAGCAGCCCCGAAATAAGCAATGAGCAGCTCTTC	CASSPEISNEQLF
NA	TRBV12-3/TRBV12-4	once	TRBJ1-1	TGTGCCAGCAGTTTAGGACAGTCGAACGCTGAAGCTTTCTTT	CASSLGQSNAEAFF
NA	TRBV28	many	TRBJ1-2	TGTGCCAGCACCTTGGGGGGGAATTATGGCTACACCTTC	CASTLGGNYGYTF
NA	TRBV13	NA	TRBJ2-1	TGTGCCAGCAGCAAAGAGGGGTCTGAGCAGTTCTTC	CASSKEGSEQFF
NA	TRBV6-5	NA	TRBJ2-7	TGCGCCAGCAATTACTCGGCGGTTTCCTACGAGCAGTACTTC	CASNYSAVSYEQYF
TRBD1	TRBV7-9	NA	TRBJ2-5	TGTCCCAGCAGCTTAGGGGACAGGGGGCTGCAGGAGACCCAGTACTTC	CPSSLGDRGLQETQYF
NA	TRBV28	many	TRBJ2-1	TGTGCCAGCAGTTTCAGAAACTCCTACAATGAGCAGTTCTTC	CASSFRNSYNEQFF
NA	TRBV6-6	many	TRBJ2-1	TGTGCCAGCAGGCTTAGCGTACTTAGCTCCTACAATGAGCAGTTCTTC	CASRLSVLSSYNEQFF
TRBD2	TRBV28	many	TRBJ2-7	TGTGCCAGCAGTTTACTAGCGGGAGGGGAGCAGTACTTC	CASSLLAGGEQYF
NA	TRBV7-3	NA	TRBJ2-3	TGTGCCAGCAGCTACGGGTCGCTTAGCGCAGATACGCAGTATTTT	CASSYGSLSADTQYF
TRBD2	TRBV4-1	many	TRBJ2-7	TGCGCCAGCAGCCCCCGCGGAGCGGGAGGACGGGACGAGCAGTACTTC	CASSPRGAGGRDEQYF
TRBD2	TRBV14	NA	TRBJ2-3	TGTGCCAGCAGCCAATGGACTAGCGGGATAGATATGCAGTATTTT	CASSQWTSGIDMQYF
TRBD1	TRBV18	NA	TRBJ2-7	TGTGCCAGCTCACGGCGATGGGACAGGGAAGACCACCAGCAGTACTTC	CASSRRWDREDHQQYF
NA	TRBV28	many	TRBJ2-6	TGTGCCAGCAAAGGCGGGACGGGTAAAAGGGGGGCCAACGTCCTGACTTTC	CASKGGTGKRGANVLTF
NA	TRBV6-1	NA	TRBJ2-4	TGTGCCAGCCTCGGCCCCCCGGAAAACATTCAACACTTC	CASLGPPENIQHF
NA	TRBV9	NA	TRBJ2-5	TGTGCCAGCAGCCCCGCCGGGACAAAGGGGGAGACCCAGTACTTC	CASSPAGTKGETQYF
NA	TRBV6-5	NA	TRBJ2-2	TGTGCCAGCAATTACACAGTGGACGGCACTGGGGAGCTGTTTTTT	CASNYTVDGTGELFF
TRBD2	TRBV6-5	NA	TRBJ2-1	TGTGCCAGCAGTTCCGGTGGACTAGCGGGATGCAGTGAGCAGTTCTTC	CASSSGGLAGCSEQFF
NA	TRBV6-1	NA	TRBJ1-4	TGTACCAGCAATGGGGAAGGGGCGAATGAAAAACTGTTTTTT	CTSNGEGANEKLFF
TRBD2	TRBV6-5	NA	TRBJ2-1	TGTACCAGCAGGGGACTAGTGAGGGAACACAATGAGCAGTTCTTC	CTSRGLVREHNEQFF
NA	TRBV29-1	few	TRBJ2-1	TGTAGCGTTGAAGCTTTAGCGGAAGTAAATGAGCAGTTCTTC	CSVEALAEVNEQFF
NA	TRBV4-1	NA	TRBJ2-7	TGCGCCAGTAGCCAAGGGTCGAGTTTCTCCTACGAGCAGTACTTC	CASSQGSSFSYEQYF
NA	TRBV5-8	NA	TRBJ1-4	TGTGCCAGCAGCTTGGGTAGGGGGGCTAGTGAAAAACTGTTTTTT	CASSLGRGASEKLFF
NA	TRBV24-1	few	TRBJ2-3	TGTGCCACCAGTGATTTCCTTGCAGATACGCAGTATTTT	CATSDFLADTQYF
NA	TRBV6-1	NA	TRBJ2-7	TGTGCCGAAGGGGGAACCTACGAGCAGTACTTC	CAEGGTYEQYF
NA	TRBV29-1	few	TRBJ2-3	TGCAGCGTTCCTGGGACTCCTTATAGCACAGATACGCAGTATTTT	CSVPGTPYSTDTQYF
NA	TRBV2	NA	TRBJ2-3	TGTACCAGCATTGGGACAACGGGCACAGATACGCAGTATTTT	CTSIGTTGTDTQYF
TRBD1	TRBV7-9	NA	TRBJ1-2	TGTACCAGCAGCCCCCCCACCGAGGGGGCAGGTGGCTACACCTTC	CTSSPPTEGAGGYTF
TRBD1	TRBV4-1	once	TRBJ1-5	TGCGACAGCAGCCAAGTTAGGGGGCAGCACCAGCATTTT	CDSSQVRGQHQHF